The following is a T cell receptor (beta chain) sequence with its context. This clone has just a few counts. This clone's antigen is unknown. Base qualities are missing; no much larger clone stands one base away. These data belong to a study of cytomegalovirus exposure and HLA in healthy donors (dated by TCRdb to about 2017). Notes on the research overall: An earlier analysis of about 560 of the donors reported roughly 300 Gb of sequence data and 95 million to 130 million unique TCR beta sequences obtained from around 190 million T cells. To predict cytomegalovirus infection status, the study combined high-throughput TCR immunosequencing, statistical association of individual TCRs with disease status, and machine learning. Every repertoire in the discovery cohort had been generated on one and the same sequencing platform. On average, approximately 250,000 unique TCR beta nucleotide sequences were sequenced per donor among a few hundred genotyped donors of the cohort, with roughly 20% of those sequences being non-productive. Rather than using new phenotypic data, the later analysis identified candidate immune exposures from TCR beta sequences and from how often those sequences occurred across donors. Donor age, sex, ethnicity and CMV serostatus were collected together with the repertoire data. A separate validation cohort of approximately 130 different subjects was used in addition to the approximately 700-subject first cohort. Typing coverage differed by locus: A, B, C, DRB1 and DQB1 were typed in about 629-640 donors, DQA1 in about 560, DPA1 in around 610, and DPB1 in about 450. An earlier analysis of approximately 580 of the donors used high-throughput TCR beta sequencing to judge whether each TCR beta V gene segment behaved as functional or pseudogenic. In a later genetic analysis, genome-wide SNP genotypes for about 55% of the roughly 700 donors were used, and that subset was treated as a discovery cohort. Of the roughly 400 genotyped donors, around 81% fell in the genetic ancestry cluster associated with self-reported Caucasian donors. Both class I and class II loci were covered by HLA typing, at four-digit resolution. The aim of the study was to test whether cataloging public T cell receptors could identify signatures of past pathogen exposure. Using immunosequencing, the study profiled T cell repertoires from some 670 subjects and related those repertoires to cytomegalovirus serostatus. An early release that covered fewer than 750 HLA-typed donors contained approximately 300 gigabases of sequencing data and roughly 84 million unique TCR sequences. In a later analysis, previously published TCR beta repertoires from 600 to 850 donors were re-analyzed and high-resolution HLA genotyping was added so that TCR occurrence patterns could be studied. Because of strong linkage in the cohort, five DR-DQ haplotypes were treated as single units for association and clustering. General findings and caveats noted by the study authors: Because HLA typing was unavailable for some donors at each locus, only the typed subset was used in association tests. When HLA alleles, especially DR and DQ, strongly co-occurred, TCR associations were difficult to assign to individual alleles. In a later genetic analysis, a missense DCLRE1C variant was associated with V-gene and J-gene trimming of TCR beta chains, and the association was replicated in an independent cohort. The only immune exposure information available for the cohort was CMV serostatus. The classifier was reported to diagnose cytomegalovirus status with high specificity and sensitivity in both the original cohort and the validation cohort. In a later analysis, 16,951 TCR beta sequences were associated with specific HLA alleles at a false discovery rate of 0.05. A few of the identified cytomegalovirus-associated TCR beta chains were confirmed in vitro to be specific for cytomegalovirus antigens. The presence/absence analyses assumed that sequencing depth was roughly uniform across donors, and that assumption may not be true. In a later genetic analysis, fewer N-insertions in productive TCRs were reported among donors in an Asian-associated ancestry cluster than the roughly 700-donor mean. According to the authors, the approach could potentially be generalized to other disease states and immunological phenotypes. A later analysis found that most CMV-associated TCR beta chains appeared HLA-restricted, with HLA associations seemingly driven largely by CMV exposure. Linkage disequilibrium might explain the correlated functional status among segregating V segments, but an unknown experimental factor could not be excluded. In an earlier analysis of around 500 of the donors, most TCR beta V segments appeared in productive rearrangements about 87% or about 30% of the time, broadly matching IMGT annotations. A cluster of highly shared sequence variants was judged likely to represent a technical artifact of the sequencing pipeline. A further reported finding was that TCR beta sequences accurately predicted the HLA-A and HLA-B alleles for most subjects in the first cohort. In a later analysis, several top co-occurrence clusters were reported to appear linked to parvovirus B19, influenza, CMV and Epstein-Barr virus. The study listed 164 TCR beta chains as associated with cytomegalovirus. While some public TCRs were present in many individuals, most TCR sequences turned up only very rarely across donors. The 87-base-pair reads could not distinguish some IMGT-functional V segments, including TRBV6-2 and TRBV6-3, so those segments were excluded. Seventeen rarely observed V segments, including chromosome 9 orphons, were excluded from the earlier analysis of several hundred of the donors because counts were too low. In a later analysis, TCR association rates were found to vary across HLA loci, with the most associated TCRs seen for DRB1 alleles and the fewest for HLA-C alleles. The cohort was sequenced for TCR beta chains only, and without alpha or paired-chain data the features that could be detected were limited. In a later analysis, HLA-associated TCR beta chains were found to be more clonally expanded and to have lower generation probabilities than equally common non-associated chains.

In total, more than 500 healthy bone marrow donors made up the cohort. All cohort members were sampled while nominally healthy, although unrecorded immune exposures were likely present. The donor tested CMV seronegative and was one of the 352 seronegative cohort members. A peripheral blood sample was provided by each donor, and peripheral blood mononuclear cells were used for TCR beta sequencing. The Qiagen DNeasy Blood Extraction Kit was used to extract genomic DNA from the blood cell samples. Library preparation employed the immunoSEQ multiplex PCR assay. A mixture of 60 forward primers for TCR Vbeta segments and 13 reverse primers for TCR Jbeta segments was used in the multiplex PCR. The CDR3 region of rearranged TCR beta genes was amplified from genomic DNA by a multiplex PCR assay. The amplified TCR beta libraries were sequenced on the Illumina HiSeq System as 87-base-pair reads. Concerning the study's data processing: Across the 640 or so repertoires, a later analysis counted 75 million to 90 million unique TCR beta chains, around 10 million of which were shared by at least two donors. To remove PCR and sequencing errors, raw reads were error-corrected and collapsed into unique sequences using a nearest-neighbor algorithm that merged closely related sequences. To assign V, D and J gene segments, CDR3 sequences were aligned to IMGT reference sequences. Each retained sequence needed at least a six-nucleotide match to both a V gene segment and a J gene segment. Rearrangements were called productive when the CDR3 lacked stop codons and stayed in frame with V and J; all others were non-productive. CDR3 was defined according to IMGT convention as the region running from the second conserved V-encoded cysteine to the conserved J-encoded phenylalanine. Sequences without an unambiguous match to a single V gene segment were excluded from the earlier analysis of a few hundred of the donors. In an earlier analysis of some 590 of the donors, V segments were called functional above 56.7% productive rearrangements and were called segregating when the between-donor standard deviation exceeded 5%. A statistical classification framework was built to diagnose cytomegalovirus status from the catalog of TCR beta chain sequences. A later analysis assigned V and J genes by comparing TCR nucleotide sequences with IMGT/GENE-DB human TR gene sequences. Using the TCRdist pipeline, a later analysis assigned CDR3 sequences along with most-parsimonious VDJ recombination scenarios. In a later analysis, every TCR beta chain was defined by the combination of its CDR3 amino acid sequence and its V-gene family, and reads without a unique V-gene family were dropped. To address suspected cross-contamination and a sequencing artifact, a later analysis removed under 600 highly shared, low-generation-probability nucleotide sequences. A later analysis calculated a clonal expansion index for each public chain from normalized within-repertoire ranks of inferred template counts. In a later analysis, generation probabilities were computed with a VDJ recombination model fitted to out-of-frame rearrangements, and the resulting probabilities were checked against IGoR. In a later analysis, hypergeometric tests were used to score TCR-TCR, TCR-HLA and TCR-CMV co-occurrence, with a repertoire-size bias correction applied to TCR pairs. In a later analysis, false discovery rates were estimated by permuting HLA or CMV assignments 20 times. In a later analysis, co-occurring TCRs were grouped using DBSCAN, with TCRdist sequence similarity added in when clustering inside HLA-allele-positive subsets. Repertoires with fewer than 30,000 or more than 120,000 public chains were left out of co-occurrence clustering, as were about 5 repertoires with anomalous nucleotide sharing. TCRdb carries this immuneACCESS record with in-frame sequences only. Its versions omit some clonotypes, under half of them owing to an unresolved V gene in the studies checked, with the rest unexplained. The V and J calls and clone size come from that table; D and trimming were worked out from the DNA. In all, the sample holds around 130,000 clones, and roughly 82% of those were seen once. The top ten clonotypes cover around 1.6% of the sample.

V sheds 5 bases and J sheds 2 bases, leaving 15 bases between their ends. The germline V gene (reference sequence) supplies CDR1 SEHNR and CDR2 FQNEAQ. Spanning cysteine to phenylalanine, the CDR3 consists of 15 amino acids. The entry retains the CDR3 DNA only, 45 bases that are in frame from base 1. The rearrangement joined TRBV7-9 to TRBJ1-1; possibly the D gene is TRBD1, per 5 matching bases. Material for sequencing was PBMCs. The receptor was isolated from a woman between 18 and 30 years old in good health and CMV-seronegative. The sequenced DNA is TGTGCCAGCAGCGCCCTGGGGCAGACTAACACTGAAGCTTTCTTT. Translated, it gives CASSALGQTNTEAFF.